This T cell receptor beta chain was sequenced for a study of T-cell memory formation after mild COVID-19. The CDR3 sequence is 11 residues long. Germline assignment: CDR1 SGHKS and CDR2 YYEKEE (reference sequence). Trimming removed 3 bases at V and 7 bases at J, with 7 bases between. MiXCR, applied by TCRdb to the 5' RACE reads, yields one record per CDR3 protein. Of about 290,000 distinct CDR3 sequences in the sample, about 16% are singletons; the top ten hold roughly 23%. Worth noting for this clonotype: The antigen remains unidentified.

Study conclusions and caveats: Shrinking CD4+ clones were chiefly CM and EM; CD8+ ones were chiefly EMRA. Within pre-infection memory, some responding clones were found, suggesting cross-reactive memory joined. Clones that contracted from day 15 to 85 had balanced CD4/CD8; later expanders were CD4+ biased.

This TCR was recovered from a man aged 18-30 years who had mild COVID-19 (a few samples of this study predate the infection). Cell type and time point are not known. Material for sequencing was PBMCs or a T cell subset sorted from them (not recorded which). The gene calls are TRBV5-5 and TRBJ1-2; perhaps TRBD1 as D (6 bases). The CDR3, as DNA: TGTGCCAGCAGCTGGGACATTGGCTACACCTTC. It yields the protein CASSWDIGYTF.